This T cell receptor beta chain appears in the sequencing data of a study of cytomegalovirus exposure and HLA in healthy donors. V lost 5 bases, J lost 0 bases, and 4 bases stayed unmatched. The CDR3 runs to 14 residues. Germline loops: CDR1 MDHEN, CDR2 SYDVKM. Vbeta (60) and Jbeta (13) primers were used in the PCR. Clones were sequenced by immunoSEQ multiplex PCR, and TCRdb holds only the in-frame ones, with some missing. Altogether more than 150,000 clones are present, 80% to 90% being singletons, with the ten largest covering around 2%. The sequence derives from a woman between 18 and 29 years old in good health and CMV-seronegative. The chain carries TRBV28 and TRBJ2-7, with 7 bases lining up with TRBD1. Sequenced material: PBMCs. The CDR3 is CASSPGGYSYEQYF. CDR3 in DNA: TGTGCCAGCAGTCCAGGGGGTTACTCCTACGAGCAGTACTTC.